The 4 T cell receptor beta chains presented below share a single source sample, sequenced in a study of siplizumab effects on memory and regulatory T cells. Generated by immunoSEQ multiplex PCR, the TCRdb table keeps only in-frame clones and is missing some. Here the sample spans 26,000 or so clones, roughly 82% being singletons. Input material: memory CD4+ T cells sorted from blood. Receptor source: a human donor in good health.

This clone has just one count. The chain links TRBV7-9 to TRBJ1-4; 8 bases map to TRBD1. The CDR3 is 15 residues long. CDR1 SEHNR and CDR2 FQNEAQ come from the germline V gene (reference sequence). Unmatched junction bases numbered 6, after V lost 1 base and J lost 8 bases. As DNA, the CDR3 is TGTGCCAGCAGCTTAGGGACAGGGCTAGGCGAAAAACTGTTTTTT. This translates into CASSLGTGLGEKLFF. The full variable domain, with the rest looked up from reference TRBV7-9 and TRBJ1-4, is DTGVSQNPRHKITKRGQNVTFRCDPISEHNRLYWYRQTLGQGPEFLTYFQNEAQLEKSRLLSDRFSAERPKGSFSTLEIQRTEQGDSAMYLCASSLGTGLGEKLFFGSGTQLSVL.

The CDR3 sequence is CASIWSAGEQETQYF. The CDR3 DNA sequence: TGTGCCAGCATCTGGTCAGCGGGAGAGCAAGAGACCCAGTACTTC. The chain recombines TRBV2 with TRBJ2-5, with 8 bases lining up with TRBD2. The CDR3 has 15 residues. The germline gives CDR1 SNHLY, CDR2 FYNNEI. After removal of 7 bases from V and 2 bases from J, the junction contained 9 bases not matched to a gene.

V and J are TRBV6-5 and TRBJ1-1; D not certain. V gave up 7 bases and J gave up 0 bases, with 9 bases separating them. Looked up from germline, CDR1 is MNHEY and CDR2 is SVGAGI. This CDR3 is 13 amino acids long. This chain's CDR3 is CASTQRMNTEAFF. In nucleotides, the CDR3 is TGTGCCAGCACCCAACGAATGAACACTGAAGCTTTCTTT.

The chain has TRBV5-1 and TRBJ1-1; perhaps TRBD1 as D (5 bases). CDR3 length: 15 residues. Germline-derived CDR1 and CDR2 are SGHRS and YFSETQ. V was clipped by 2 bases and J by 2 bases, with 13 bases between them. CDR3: CASSFGGAYNTEAFF. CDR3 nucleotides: TGCGCCAGCAGCTTTGGGGGAGCGTATAACACTGAAGCTTTCTTT. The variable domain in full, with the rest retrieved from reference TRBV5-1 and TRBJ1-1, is KAGVTQTPRYLIKTRGQQVTLSCSPISGHRSVSWYQQTPGQGLQFLFEYFSETQRNKGNFPGRFSGRQFSNSRSEMNVSTLELGDSALYLCASSFGGAYNTEAFFGQGTRLTVV.